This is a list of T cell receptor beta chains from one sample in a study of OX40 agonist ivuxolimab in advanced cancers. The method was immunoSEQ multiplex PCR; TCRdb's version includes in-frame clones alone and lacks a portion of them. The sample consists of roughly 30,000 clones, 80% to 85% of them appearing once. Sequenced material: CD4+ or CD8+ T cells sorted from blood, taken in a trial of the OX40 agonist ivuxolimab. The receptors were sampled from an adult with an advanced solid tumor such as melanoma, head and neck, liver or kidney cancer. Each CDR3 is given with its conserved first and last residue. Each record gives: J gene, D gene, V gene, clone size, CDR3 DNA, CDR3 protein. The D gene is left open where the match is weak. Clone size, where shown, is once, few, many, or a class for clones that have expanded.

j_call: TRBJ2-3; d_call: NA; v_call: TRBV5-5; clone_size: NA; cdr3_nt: TGTGCCAGCAGCTTGGCAGGGGATACAGATACGCAGTATTTT; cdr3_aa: CASSLAGDTDTQYF
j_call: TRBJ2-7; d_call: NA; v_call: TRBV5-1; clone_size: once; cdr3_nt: TGCGCCAGCAGCTTGGTTGCAGGTTTTCCTAGCGACGAGCAGTACTTC; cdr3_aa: CASSLVAGFPSDEQYF
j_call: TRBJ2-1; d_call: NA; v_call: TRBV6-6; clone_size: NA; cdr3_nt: TGTGCCAGCAGTCTATCCGAATCCACTTGGGACAATGAGCAGTTCTTC; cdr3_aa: CASSLSESTWDNEQFF
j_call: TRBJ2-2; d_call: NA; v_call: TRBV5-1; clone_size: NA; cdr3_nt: TGCGCCAGCAGCTTGGTTCAGGCGAGCACCGGGGAGCTGTTTTTT; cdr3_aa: CASSLVQASTGELFF
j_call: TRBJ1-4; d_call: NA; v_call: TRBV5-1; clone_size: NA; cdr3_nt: TGCGCCAGCAGCTTGGGAGGTGGTGGTGAAAAACTGTTTTTT; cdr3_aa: CASSLGGGGEKLFF
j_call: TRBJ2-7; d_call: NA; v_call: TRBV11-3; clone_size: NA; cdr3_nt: TGTGCCAGCAGCCCCGGGGTCGAGCAGTACTTC; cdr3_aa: CASSPGVEQYF
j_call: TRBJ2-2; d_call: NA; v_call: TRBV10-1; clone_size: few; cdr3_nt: TGCGCCAGCAATGAGAACACCGGGGAGCTGTTTTTT; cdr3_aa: CASNENTGELFF
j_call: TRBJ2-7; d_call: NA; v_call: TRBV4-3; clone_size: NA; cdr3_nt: TGCGCCAGCAGCCAAGAGACGGGTACCTACGAGCAGTACTTC; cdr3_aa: CASSQETGTYEQYF
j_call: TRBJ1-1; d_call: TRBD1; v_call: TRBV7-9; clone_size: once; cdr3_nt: TGTGCCAGCAGCTTACGGTCAGGGGGTCCGGGCACTGAAGCTTTCTTT; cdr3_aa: CASSLRSGGPGTEAFF
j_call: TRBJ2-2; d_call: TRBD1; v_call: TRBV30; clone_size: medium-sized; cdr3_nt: TGTGCCTGGACTCGGACAGGGGCGGACACCGGGGAGCTGTTTTTT; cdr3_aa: CAWTRTGADTGELFF
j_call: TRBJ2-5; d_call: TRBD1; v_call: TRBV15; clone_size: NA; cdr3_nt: TGTGCCACCAGCGGCTACAGGGGGCCCCAAGAGACCCAGTACTTC; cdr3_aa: CATSGYRGPQETQYF
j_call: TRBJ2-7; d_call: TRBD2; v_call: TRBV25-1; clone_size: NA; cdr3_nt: TGTGCCAGCAGTGAATGGAGCGGGATAGAGGCCTCCTACGAGCAGTACTTC; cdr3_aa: CASSEWSGIEASYEQYF
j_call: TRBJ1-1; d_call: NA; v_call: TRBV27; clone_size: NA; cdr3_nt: TGTGCCAGCAGTGTGGGGCCTGTGGCTTTCTTT; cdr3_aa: CASSVGPVAFF
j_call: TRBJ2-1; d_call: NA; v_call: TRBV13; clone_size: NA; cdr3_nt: TGTGCCAGCAGCTTAGTGGGGGACTCCTCCTACAATGAGCAGTTCTTC; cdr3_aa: CASSLVGDSSYNEQFF
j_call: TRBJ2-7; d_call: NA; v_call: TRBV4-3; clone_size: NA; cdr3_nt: TGCGCCAGCAGCCAAGGTCCGGAACCGTTCTCGGGCGAGCAGTACTTC; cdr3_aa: CASSQGPEPFSGEQYF
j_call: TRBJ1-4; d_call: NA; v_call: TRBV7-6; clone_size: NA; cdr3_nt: TGTGCCAGCAGTATTCTATTGGGGGAAAAACTGTTTTTT; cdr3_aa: CASSILLGEKLFF
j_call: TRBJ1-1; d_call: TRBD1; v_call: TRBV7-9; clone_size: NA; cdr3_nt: TGTGCCAGCAGCACCGGGACAGGGGAAATGACTGAAGCTTTCTTT; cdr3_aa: CASSTGTGEMTEAFF
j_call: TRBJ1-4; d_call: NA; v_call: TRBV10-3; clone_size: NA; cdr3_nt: TGTGCCATCAGTGAGTTGGGGGACCTTCCTAATGAAAAACTGTTTTTT; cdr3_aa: CAISELGDLPNEKLFF
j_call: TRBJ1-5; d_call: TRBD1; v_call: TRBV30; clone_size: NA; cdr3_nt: TGTGCCTGGAGTTTTGGGACAGTCAATCAGCCCCAGCATTTT; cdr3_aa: CAWSFGTVNQPQHF
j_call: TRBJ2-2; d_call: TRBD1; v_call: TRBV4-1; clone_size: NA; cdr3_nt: TGCGCCAGCAGCCCTCAGGGACAGGCCGGGGAGCTGTTTTTT; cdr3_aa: CASSPQGQAGELFF
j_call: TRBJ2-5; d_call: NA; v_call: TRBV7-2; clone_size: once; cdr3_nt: TGTGCCAGCAGCTTTGGCGGAGCCCAAGAGACCCAGTACTTC; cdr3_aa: CASSFGGAQETQYF
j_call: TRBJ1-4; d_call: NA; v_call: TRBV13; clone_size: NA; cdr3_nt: TGTGCCAGCAGCTTATCACCTAATGAAAAACTGTTTTTT; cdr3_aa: CASSLSPNEKLFF
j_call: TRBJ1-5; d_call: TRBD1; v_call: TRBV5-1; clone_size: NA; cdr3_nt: TGCGCCAGCAGCCTTGGGACAGGACCCCGACAGCCCCAGCATTTT; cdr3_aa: CASSLGTGPRQPQHF
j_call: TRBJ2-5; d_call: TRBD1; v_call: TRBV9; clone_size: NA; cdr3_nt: TGTGCCAGCAGCGTAGAAGGACAGGGAGCAGGAGAGACCCAGTACTTC; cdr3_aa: CASSVEGQGAGETQYF
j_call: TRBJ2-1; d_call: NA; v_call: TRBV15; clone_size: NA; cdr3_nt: TGTGCCACCAGCCAGGGACCAAGGGGAGACAATGAGCAGTTCTTC; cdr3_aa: CATSQGPRGDNEQFF
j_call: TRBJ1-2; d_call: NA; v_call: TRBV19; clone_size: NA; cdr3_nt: TGTGCCAGTAGTCCGCTAGGACTGTCGGATTCCTACACCTTC; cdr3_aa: CASSPLGLSDSYTF
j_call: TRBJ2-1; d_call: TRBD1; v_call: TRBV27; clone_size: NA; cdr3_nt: TGTGCCAGCAGTTTTGCTGCGGGACAGGGTAGTAATGAGCAGTTCTTC; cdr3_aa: CASSFAAGQGSNEQFF
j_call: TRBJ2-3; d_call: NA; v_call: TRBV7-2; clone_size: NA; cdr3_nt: TGTGCCAGCAGCTTAACGGACACTAGCACAGATACGCAGTATTTT; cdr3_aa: CASSLTDTSTDTQYF
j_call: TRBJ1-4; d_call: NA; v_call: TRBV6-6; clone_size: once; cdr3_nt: TGTGCCAGCAGTTACTCGATTGGGAGGGGTAATGAAAAACTGTTTTTT; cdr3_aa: CASSYSIGRGNEKLFF
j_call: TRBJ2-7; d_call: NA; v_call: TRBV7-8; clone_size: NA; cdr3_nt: TGTGCCAGCAGTCAGGGGCAAACGTCCTACGAGCAGTACTTC; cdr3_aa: CASSQGQTSYEQYF
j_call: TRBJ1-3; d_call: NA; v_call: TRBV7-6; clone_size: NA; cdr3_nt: TGTGCCAGCAGCTTATCAGGGGCTGGAAACACCATATATTTT; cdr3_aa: CASSLSGAGNTIYF
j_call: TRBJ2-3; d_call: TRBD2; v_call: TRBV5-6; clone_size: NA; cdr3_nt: TGTGCCAGCAGCTTGGGGCGACTAGCGGGAGGGCCCTGGTTGGAGCAGTATTTT; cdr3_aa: CASSLGRLAGGPWLEQYF
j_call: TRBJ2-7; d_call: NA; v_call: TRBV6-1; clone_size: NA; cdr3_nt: TGTGCCAGCAGTGACCCGGGACTTCCAATCCCCCTCTACGAGCAGTACTTC; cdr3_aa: CASSDPGLPIPLYEQYF
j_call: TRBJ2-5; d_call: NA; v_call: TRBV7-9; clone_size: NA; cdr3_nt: TGTGCCAGCAGCTTAGATACCGCGCAAGAGACCCAGTACTTC; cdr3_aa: CASSLDTAQETQYF
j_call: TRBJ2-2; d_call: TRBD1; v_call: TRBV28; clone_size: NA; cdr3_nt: TGTGCCAGCAACTCATACAGGGGGACCGGGGAGCTGTTTTTT; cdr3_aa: CASNSYRGTGELFF
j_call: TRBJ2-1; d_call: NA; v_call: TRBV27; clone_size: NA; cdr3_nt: TGTGCCAGCAGTCCCGGCGCTCCGGCACTTGTCTACAATGAGCAGTTCTTC; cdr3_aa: CASSPGAPALVYNEQFF
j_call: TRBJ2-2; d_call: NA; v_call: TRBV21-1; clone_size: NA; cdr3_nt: TGTGCCAGCAGCAAAGGACAGGGAATTCCCTTGAACACCGGGGAGCTGTTTTTT; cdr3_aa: CASSKGQGIPLNTGELFF
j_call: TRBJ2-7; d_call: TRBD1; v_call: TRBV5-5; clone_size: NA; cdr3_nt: TGTGCCAGCAGCCGAGAGACAGGGGTGGCCTACGAGCAGTACTTC; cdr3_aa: CASSRETGVAYEQYF
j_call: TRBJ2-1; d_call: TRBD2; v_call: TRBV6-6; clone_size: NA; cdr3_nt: TGTGCCAGCAGTTACTTGGCGGGGGGATACAATGAGCAGTTCTTC; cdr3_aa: CASSYLAGGYNEQFF
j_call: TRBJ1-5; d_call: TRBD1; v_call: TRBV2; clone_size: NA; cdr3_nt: TGTGCCAGCAGTCCGGGACAGACTAGCAATCAGCCCCAGCATTTT; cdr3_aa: CASSPGQTSNQPQHF
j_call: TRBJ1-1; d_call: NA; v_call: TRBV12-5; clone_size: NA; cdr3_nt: TGTGCTAGTGGCTTGGGATCGGATGCTTTCTTT; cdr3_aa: CASGLGSDAFF